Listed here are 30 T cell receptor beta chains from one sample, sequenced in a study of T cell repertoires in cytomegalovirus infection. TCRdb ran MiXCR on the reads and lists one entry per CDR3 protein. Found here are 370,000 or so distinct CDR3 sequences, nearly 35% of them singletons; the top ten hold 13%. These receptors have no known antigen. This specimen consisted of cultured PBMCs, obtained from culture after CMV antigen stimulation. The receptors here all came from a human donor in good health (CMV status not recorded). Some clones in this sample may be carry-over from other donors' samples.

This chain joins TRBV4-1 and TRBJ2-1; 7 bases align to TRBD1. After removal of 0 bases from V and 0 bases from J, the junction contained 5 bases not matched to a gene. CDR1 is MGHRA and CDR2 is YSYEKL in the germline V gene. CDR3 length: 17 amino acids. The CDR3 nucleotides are TGCGCCAGCAGCCAAGATAAGGACAGGAGCTCCTACAATGAGCAGTTCTTC. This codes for CASSQDKDRSSYNEQFF.

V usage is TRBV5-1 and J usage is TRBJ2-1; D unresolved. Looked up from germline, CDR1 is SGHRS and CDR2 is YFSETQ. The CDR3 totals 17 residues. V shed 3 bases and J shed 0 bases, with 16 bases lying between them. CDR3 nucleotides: TGCGCCAGCAGCTCTCCTCTCGGGTCGAGCTCCTACAATGAGCAGTTCTTC. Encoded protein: CASSSPLGSSSYNEQFF.

In DNA, the CDR3 is TGTGCCAGCAGCCCAGGGGGTGGGGATTCACCCCTCCACTTT. Translated, it gives CASSPGGGDSPLHF. The chain carries TRBV28 and TRBJ1-6, with TRBD1 matching 7 bases. The trim removed 6 bases at V and 8 bases at J, leaving 7 bases unmatched. Germline V gene lookup returns CDR1 MDHEN and CDR2 SYDVKM. The CDR3 extends over 14 amino acids.

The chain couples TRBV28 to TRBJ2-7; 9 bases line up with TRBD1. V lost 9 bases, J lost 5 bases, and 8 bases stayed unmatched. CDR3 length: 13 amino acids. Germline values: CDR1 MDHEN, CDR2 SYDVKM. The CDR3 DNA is TGTGCCAGTAGCAAAACAGGGGGCAACGAGCAGTACTTC. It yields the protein CASSKTGGNEQYF.

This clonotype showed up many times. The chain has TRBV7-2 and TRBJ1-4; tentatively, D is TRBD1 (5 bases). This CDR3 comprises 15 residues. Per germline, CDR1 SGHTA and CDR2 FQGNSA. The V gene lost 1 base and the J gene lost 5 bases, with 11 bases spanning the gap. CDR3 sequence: CASSLDRQQNEKLFF. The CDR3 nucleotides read TGTGCCAGCAGCTTAGATCGACAGCAAAATGAAAAACTGTTTTTT.

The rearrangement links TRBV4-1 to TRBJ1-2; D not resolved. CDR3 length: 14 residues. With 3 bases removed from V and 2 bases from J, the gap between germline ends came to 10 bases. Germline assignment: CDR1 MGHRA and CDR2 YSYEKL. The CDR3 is CASSHPGANYGYTF. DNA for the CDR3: TGCGCCAGCAGCCATCCCGGCGCCAACTATGGCTACACCTTC.

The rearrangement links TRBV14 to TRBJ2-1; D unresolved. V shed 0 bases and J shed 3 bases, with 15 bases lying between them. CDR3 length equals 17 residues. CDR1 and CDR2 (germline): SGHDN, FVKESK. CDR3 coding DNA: TGTGCCAGCAGCCAAGATCCACCCCACGACCGCTACAATGAGCAGTTCTTC. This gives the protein CASSQDPPHDRYNEQFF. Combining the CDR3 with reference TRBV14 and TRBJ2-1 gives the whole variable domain EAGVTQFPSHSVIEKGQTVTLRCDPISGHDNLYWYRRVMGKEIKFLLHFVKESKQDESGMPNNRFLAERTGGTYSTLKVQPAELEDSGVYFCASSQDPPHDRYNEQFFGPGTRLTVL.

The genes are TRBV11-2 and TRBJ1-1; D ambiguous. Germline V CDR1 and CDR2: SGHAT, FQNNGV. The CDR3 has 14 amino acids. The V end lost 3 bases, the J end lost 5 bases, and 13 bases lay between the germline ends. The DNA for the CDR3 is TGTGCCAGCAGCTTGACGGGGTCAAGGACTGAAGCTTTCTTT. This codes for CASSLTGSRTEAFF.

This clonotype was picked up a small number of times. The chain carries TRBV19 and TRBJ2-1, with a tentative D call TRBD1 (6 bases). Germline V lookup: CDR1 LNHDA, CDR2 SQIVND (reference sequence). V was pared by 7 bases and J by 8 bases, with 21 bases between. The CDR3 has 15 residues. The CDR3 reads CASTPGTFVADEQFF. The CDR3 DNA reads TGTGCCAGTACCCCTGGGACATTCGTCGCAGATGAGCAGTTCTTC.

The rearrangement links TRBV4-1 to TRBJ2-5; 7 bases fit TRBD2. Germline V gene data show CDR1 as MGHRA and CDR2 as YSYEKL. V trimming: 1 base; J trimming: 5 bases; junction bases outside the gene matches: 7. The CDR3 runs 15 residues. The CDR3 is CASSQVAQGGETQYF. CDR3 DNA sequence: TGCGCCAGCAGCCAAGTAGCCCAGGGAGGGGAGACCCAGTACTTC.

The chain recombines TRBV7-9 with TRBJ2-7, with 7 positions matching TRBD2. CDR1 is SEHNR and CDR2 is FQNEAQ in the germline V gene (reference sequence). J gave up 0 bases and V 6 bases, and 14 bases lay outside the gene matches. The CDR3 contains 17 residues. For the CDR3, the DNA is TGTGCCAGCAGTTACCCCGGGACTACCCTTTACTCCTACGAGCAGTACTTC. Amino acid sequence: CASSYPGTTLYSYEQYF.

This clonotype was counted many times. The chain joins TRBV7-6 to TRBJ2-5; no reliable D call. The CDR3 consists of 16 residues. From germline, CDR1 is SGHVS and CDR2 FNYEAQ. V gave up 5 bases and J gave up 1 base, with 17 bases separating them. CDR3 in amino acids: CASSKPLKESQETQYF. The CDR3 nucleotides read TGTGCCAGCAGCAAACCCCTTAAGGAAAGCCAAGAGACCCAGTACTTC.

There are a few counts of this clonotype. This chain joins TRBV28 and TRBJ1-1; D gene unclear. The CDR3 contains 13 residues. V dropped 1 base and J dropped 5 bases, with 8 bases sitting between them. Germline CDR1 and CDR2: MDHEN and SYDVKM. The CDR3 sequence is CASSLYLGTEAFF. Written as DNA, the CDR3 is TGTGCCAGCAGTTTATATTTGGGAACTGAAGCTTTCTTT.

CDR3 in amino acids: CASSPGGTGGETQYF. The DNA of the CDR3 is TGCGCCAGCAGCCCCGGGGGGACAGGTGGGGAGACCCAGTACTTC. The chain links TRBV5-1 to TRBJ2-5; possibly TRBD1 for D (8 bases). Germline V gives CDR1 SGHRS, CDR2 YFSETQ. CDR3 length: 15 residues. Trimming left V 4 bases short and J 5 bases short, with 18 bases between.

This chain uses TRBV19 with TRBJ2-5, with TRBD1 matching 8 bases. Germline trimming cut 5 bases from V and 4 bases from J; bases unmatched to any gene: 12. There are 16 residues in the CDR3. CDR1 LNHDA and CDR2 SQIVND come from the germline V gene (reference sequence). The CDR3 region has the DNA TGTGCCAGTAGTCCTGACAGGGGTTCCATCGGAGAGACCCAGTACTTC. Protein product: CASSPDRGSIGETQYF.

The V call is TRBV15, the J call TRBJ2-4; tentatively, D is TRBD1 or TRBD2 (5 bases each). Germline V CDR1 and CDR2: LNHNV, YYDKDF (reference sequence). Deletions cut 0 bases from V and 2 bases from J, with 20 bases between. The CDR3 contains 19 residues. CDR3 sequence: CATSRDGTLGALTKNIQYF. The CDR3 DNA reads TGTGCCACCAGCAGAGATGGGACGTTAGGGGCCCTGACCAAAAACATTCAGTACTTC.

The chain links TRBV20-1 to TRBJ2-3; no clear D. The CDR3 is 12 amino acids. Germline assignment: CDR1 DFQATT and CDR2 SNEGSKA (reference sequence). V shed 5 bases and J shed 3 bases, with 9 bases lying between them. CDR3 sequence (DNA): TGCAGTGCTCCGGGCCAGACAGATACGCAGTATTTT. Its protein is CSAPGQTDTQYF.

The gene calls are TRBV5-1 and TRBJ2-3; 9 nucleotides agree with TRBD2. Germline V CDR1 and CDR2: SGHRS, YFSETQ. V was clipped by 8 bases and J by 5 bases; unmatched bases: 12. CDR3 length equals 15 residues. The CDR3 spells CARVNNAGGRDTQYF. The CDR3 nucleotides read TGCGCCAGGGTGAATAACGCGGGAGGGCGAGATACGCAGTATTTT. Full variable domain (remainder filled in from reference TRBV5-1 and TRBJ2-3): KAGVTQTPRYLIKTRGQQVTLSCSPISGHRSVSWYQQTPGQGLQFLFEYFSETQRNKGNFPGRFSGRQFSNSRSEMNVSTLELGDSALYLCARVNNAGGRDTQYFGPGTRLTVL.

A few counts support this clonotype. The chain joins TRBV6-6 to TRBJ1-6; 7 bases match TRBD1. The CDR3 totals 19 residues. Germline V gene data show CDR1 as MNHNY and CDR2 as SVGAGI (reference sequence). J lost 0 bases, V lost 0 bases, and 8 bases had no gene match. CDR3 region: CASSYSRGPDSSYNSPLHF. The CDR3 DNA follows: TGTGCCAGCAGTTACTCGAGGGGGCCAGACAGCTCCTATAATTCACCCCTCCACTTT.

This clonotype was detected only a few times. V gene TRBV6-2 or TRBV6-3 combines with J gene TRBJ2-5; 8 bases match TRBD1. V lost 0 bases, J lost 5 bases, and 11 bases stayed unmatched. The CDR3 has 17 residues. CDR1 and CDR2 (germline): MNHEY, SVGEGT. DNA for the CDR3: TGTGCCAGCAGTTACTCTATTCCGGACAGGGCTCGGGAGACCCAGTACTTC. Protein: CASSYSIPDRARETQYF.

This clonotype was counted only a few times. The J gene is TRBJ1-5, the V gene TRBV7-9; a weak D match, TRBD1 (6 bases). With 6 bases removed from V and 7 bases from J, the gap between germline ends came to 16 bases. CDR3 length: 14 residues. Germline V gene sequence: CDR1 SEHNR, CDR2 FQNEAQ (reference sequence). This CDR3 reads CASSFTGLGQPQHF. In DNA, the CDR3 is TGTGCCAGCAGTTTTACAGGGCTGGGCCAGCCCCAGCATTTT.

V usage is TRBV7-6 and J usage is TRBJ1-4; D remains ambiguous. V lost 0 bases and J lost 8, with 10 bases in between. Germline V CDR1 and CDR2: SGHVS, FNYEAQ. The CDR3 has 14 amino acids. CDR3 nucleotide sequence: TGTGCCAGCAGCTTAGCCGGTCTTGGGGAAAAACTGTTTTTT. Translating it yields CASSLAGLGEKLFF. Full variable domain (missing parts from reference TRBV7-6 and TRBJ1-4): GAGVSQSPRYKVTKRGQDVALRCDPISGHVSLYWYRQALGQGPEFLTYFNYEAQQDKSGLPNDRFSAERPEGSISTLTIQRTEQRDSAMYRCASSLAGLGEKLFFGSGTQLSVL.

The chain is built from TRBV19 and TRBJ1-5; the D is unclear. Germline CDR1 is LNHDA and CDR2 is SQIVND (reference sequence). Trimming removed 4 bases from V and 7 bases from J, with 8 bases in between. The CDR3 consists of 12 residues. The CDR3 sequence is CASSRGEQPQHF. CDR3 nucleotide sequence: TGTGCCAGTAGTAGGGGAGAACAGCCCCAGCATTTT.

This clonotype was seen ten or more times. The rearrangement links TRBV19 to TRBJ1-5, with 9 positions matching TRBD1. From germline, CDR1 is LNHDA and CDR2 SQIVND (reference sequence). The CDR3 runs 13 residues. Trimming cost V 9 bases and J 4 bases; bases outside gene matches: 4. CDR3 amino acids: CASSGTGNQPQHF. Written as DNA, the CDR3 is TGTGCCAGCAGCGGGACAGGGAATCAGCCCCAGCATTTT. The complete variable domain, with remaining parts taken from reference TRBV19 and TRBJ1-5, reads DGGITQSPKYLFRKEGQNVTLSCEQNLNHDAMYWYRQDPGQGLRLIYYSQIVNDFQKGDIAEGYSVSREKKESFPLTVTSAQKNPTAFYLCASSGTGNQPQHFGDGTRLSIL.

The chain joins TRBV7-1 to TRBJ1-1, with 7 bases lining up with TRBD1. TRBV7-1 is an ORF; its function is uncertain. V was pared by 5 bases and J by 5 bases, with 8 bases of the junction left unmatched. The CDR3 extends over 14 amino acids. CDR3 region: CASSPWDSRTEAFF. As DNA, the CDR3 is TGTGCCAGCAGCCCCTGGGACAGTCGGACTGAAGCTTTCTTT.

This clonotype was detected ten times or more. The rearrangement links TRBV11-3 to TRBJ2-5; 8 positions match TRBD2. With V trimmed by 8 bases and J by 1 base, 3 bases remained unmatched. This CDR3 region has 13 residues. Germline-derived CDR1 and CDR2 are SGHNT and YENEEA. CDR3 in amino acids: CASAGGPQETQYF. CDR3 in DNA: TGTGCCAGCGCGGGAGGTCCCCAAGAGACCCAGTACTTC.

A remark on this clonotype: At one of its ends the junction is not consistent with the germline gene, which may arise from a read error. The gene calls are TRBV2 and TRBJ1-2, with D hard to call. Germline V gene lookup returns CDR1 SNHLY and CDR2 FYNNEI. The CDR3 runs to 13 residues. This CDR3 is CATSKDINYGYTF. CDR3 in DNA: TGTGCCACCAGTAAAGACATTAACTATGGCTACACCTTC.

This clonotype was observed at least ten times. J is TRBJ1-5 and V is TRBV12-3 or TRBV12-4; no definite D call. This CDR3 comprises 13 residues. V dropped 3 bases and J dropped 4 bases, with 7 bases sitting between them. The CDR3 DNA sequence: TGTGCCAGCAGTTTTTCCGCGAATCAGCCCCAGCATTTT. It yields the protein CASSFSANQPQHF.

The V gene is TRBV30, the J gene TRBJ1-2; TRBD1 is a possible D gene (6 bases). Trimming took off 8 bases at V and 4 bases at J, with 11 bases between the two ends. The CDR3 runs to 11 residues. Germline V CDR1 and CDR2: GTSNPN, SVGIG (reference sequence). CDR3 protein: CALGGLYGYTF. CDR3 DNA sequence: TGTGCCCTCGGGGGGCTCTATGGCTACACCTTC. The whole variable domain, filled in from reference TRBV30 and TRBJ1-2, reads SQTIHQWPATLVQPVGSPLSLECTVEGTSNPNLYWYRQAAGRGLQLLFYSVGIGQISSEVPQNLSASRPQDRQFILSSKKLLLSDSGFYLCALGGLYGYTFGSGTRLTVV.

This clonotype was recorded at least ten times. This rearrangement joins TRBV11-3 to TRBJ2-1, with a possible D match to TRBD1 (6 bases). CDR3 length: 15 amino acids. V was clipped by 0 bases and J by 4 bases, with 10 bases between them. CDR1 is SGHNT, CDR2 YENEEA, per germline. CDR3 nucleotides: TGTGCCAGCAGCTTAGACGCAGGACAGTACAATGAGCAGTTCTTC. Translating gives CASSLDAGQYNEQFF.